Each of the 25 T cell receptor beta chains below was sequenced from the same sample in a study of T-cell memory formation after mild COVID-19. Each CDR3 protein gets one entry after TCRdb re-called the 5' RACE reads with MiXCR. The sample has around 470,000 distinct CDR3 sequences, around 18% seen once. Sequencing was done on a sample of PBMCs or a T cell subset sorted from them (not recorded which). These receptors originate from an adult woman who had mild COVID-19 (a few samples of this study predate the infection). Cell type and time point are not known.

This clonotype has just a few counts. The chain has TRBV4-2 and TRBJ1-6; TRBD1 matches at 8 bases. The CDR3 sequence is 16 residues long. The V and J ends lost 1 base and 8 bases, in that order; junction bases with no gene match: 7. The germline V gene has CDR1 LGHNA and CDR2 YNFKEQ. The DNA of the CDR3 is TGTGCCAGCAGCCAAGTGACAGGGGATATCCATTCACCCCTCCACTTT. Protein product: CASSQVTGDIHSPLHF.

The rearrangement joins TRBV7-2 to TRBJ2-5, with a possible D match to TRBD1 (5 bases). CDR3 length equals 16 residues. Trimming pared 1 base from V and 4 bases from J, leaving 16 bases between. The V gene's germline CDR1 is SGHTA and CDR2 FQGNSA. CDR3 nucleotides: TGTGCCAGCAGCTTAGGGTTGCAGGGCCCGGGAGAGACCCAGTACTTC. Translation gives CASSLGLQGPGETQYF. Looking up the rest from reference TRBV7-2 and TRBJ2-5 gives the full variable domain: GAGVSQSPSNKVTEKGKDVELRCDPISGHTALYWYRQSLGQGLEFLIYFQGNSAPDKSGLPSDRFSAERTGGSVSTLTIQRTQQEDSAVYLCASSLGLQGPGETQYFGPGTRLLVL.

J is TRBJ2-3 and V is TRBV29-1, with 7 positions matching TRBD1. This CDR3 has 13 amino acids. The V gene end was trimmed by 6 bases and the J gene end by 5 bases; junction bases not matched to a gene: 8. Per germline, CDR1 SQVTM and CDR2 ANQGSEA. CDR3 sequence: CSVAGTAEDTQYF. CDR3 bases: TGCAGCGTGGCCGGGACAGCGGAAGATACGCAGTATTTT.

This rearrangement joins TRBV24-1 to TRBJ2-7, with D uncertain. Germline values: CDR1 KGHDR, CDR2 SFDVKD. The CDR3 extends over 12 amino acids. V shed 2 bases and J shed 6 bases, with 7 bases lying between them. As DNA, the CDR3 is TGTGCCACCAGTGATTCCGGACGCGAGCAGTACTTC. Amino acid sequence: CATSDSGREQYF.

The sample holds a few counts of this clonotype. The chain links TRBV7-2 to TRBJ2-1; D unresolved. The CDR3 has 12 residues. CDR1 SGHTA and CDR2 FQGNSA come from the germline V gene. V was trimmed by 5 bases and J by 12 bases, leaving 14 bases between them. The CDR3 DNA follows: TGTGCCAGCAGCGCCTCCACATCGGGGCAGTTCTTC. It is translated as CASSASTSGQFF.

J is TRBJ2-2 and V is TRBV7-2, with D uncertain. CDR1 is SGHTA, CDR2 FQGNSA, per germline. Trimming removed 5 bases at V and 4 bases at J, with 20 bases between. The CDR3 consists of 17 residues. The CDR3 DNA sequence: TGTGCCAGCAGCGTACCGGGTGTGGGGTGGGGCACCGGGGAGCTGTTTTTT. Translated, it gives CASSVPGVGWGTGELFF.

The gene calls are TRBV18 and TRBJ2-7, with 8 bases aligning to TRBD1. J gave up 0 bases and V 3 bases, and 7 bases lay outside the gene matches. The CDR3 extends over 16 amino acids. Germline-derived CDR1 and CDR2 are KGHSH and LQKENI. CDR3 in amino acids: CASSPVQGAHSYEQYF. The CDR3 bases are TGTGCCAGCTCACCGGTCCAGGGGGCTCACTCCTACGAGCAGTACTTC.

This clonotype was seen at least ten times. The J gene is TRBJ2-7, the V gene TRBV12-3 or TRBV12-4, with 8 bases that match TRBD1. CDR3 length: 15 amino acids. V trimming: 5 bases; J trimming: 4 bases; junction bases outside the gene matches: 10. The DNA for the CDR3 is TGTGCCAGCAGTAATTACAGGGGGATTATTTACGAGCAGTACTTC. Translating it yields CASSNYRGIIYEQYF.

As regards this clonotype: This clone may be a read error of a much larger clone one base away. V and J are TRBV5-1 and TRBJ2-4, with TRBD1 matching 9 bases. Germline CDR1 is SGHRS and CDR2 is YFSETQ. This CDR3 has 14 residues. V trimming: 4 bases; J trimming: 9 bases; junction bases outside the gene matches: 8. This CDR3 is CASSLQDRGSIQYF. CDR3 DNA sequence: TGCGCCAGCAGCCTCCAGGACAGGGGAAGCATTCAGTACTTC.

The V gene is TRBV3-1, the J gene TRBJ1-5, with 10 bases that match TRBD1. The CDR3 is 16 residues long. Trimming removed 1 base from V and 6 bases from J; junction bases left unmatched: 6. Per germline, CDR1 LGHDT and CDR2 YNNKEL (reference sequence). The CDR3 loop is CASSQAGTGVIQPQHF. For the CDR3, the DNA is TGTGCCAGCAGCCAAGCCGGGACAGGGGTAATTCAGCCCCAGCATTTT.

Only a few counts were recorded for this clonotype. The rearrangement uses TRBV20-1 and TRBJ2-1, with 11 bases aligning to TRBD2. The CDR3 consists of 15 residues. CDR1 is DFQATT and CDR2 is SNEGSKA in the germline V gene (reference sequence). V dropped 0 bases and J dropped 5; count of bases not matched to a gene: 3. The CDR3 coding sequence is TGCAGTGCTAGAGAGGGTAGCGGGAGGGACAATGAGCAGTTCTTC. This translates into CSAREGSGRDNEQFF.

Only a few counts were recorded for this clonotype. The chain links TRBV5-1 to TRBJ2-3; tentatively, D is TRBD2 (6 bases). The CDR3 covers 14 residues. Germline CDR1 is SGHRS and CDR2 is YFSETQ. Between the trimmed V and J ends, which lost 4 bases and 10 bases, there was a span of 19 bases. CDR3 amino acids: CASSPAEGAIAQYF. The CDR3 nucleotides are TGCGCCAGCAGCCCCGCGGAGGGTGCTATCGCGCAGTATTTT.

The chain recombines TRBV20-1 with TRBJ2-1; no firm D call. Trimming shortened V by 2 bases and J by 0 bases, and 14 bases separated the two germline ends. The CDR3 totals 16 residues. The V gene's germline CDR1 is DFQATT and CDR2 SNEGSKA (reference sequence). The CDR3 loop reads CSARSRLASSYNEQFF. The CDR3 nucleotides read TGCAGTGCTAGATCTAGACTTGCAAGCTCCTACAATGAGCAGTTCTTC.

This clonotype was recorded a few times. V is TRBV7-6 and J is TRBJ1-5, with D unresolved. The V end was cut by 4 bases, the J end by 4 bases, with 8 bases between. Per germline, CDR1 SGHVS and CDR2 FNYEAQ. CDR3 length: 13 residues. CDR3 region: CASSSLGNQPQHF. The CDR3 nucleotides read TGTGCCAGCAGCTCTCTAGGAAATCAGCCCCAGCATTTT.

This clonotype was detected a few times. The chain recombines TRBV6-2 or TRBV6-3 with TRBJ2-7; the match to TRBD1 covers 7 bases. Unmatched junction bases numbered 13, after V lost 6 bases and J lost 2 bases. Germline CDR1 reads MNHEY; CDR2 reads SVGEGT. CDR3 length: 16 residues. CDR3 coding DNA: TGTGCCAGCAGCCTCGAGGGGGACAGTTCAACCTACGAGCAGTACTTC. Translation: CASSLEGDSSTYEQYF.

This clonotype was detected only a few times. CDR3 bases: TGTGCCAGCAGGCCCGGGACAGGGGGCCTGCACGAGCAGTACTTC. Amino acid sequence: CASRPGTGGLHEQYF. The rearrangement joins TRBV12-3 or TRBV12-4 to TRBJ2-7, with 12 nucleotides matching TRBD1. V was clipped by 6 bases and J by 5 bases; unmatched bases: 8. This CDR3 comprises 15 residues.

The chain links TRBV20-1 to TRBJ1-2; no clear D gene. The V gene lost 5 bases and the J gene lost 6 bases, with 22 bases spanning the gap. Per germline, CDR1 DFQATT and CDR2 SNEGSKA (reference sequence). The CDR3 runs 15 residues. CDR3: CSAHYPDSGPHGYTF. CDR3 DNA: TGCAGTGCTCACTACCCGGACTCCGGTCCCCATGGCTACACCTTC.

This chain links TRBV19 with TRBJ2-7, with a possible D match to TRBD1 (5 bases). Per the germline V gene, CDR1 is LNHDA and CDR2 is SQIVND (reference sequence). V gave up 9 bases and J gave up 2 bases, with 11 bases separating them. The CDR3 runs to 12 residues. CDR3 loop: CASTKGAYEQYF. The CDR3 DNA follows: TGTGCCAGCACAAAAGGGGCCTACGAGCAGTACTTC.

The chain uses TRBV14 and TRBJ1-2; 8 bases align to TRBD1. The CDR3 is made up of 18 amino acids. The trim removed 0 bases at V and 2 bases at J, leaving 11 bases unmatched. Per germline, CDR1 SGHDN and CDR2 FVKESK. The CDR3 reads CASSQDRSRGQGNYGYTF. Here the CDR3 DNA reads TGTGCCAGCAGCCAAGATAGAAGCCGAGGACAGGGAAACTATGGCTACACCTTC.

This clonotype has just a few counts. The chain couples TRBV12-3 or TRBV12-4 to TRBJ2-1, with D tentatively TRBD2 (6 bases). V lost 5 bases and J 8 bases, leaving 16 bases between the germline ends. The CDR3 runs 14 residues. The CDR3 DNA follows: TGTGCCAGCAGTACGGGACTTTTAAAGGATGAGCAGTTCTTC. Its protein is CASSTGLLKDEQFF.

The V gene is TRBV6-2 or TRBV6-3, the J gene TRBJ1-2, with D hard to call. The CDR3 is made up of 13 amino acids. The V gene's germline CDR1 is MNHEY and CDR2 SVGEGT. Trimming removed 5 bases at V and 8 bases at J, with 15 bases between. For the CDR3, the DNA is TGTGCCAGCAGTACCGGAGTTGTAAACGGCTACACCTTC. Protein: CASSTGVVNGYTF.

This chain joins TRBV15 and TRBJ2-7; tentative D call: TRBD2 (6 bases). The CDR3 runs to 15 residues. Between the trimmed V and J ends, which lost 1 base and 3 bases, there was a span of 13 bases. CDR1 is LNHNV, CDR2 YYDKDF, per germline (reference sequence). CDR3 nucleotides: TGTGCCACCAGCAGAGGATCCTGGAGGGACTACGAGCAGTACTTC. Its protein is CATSRGSWRDYEQYF. The variable domain in full, completed from reference TRBV15 and TRBJ2-7, reads DAMVIQNPRYQVTQFGKPVTLSCSQTLNHNVMYWYQQKSSQAPKLLFHYYDKDFNNEADTPDNFQSRRPNTSFCFLDIRSPGLGDTAMYLCATSRGSWRDYEQYFGPGTRLTVT.

The sample holds a few counts of this clonotype. The CDR3 reads CATSDPTVPSEQFF. For the CDR3, the DNA is TGTGCCACCAGTGATCCGACGGTCCCTAGTGAGCAGTTCTTC. V and J are TRBV24-1 and TRBJ2-1; unclear D gene. Per the germline V gene, CDR1 is KGHDR and CDR2 is SFDVKD. CDR3 size: 14 residues. The V gene lost 3 bases and the J gene lost 9 bases, with 14 bases spanning the gap.

This chain uses TRBV6-5 with TRBJ1-1; D unresolved. The CDR3 covers 14 residues. Deletions cut 6 bases from V and 5 bases from J, with 16 bases between. Per germline, CDR1 MNHEY and CDR2 SVGAGI. Here the CDR3 DNA reads TGTGCCAGCAGCCACGGCCCTGGCTTGACTGAAGCTTTCTTT. This encodes CASSHGPGLTEAFF.

The chain carries TRBV5-1 and TRBJ1-1; TRBD1 is a possible D gene (6 bases). Germline V gene data show CDR1 as SGHRS and CDR2 as YFSETQ. CDR3 length: 13 amino acids. Trimming shortened V by 4 bases and J by 3 bases, and 10 bases separated the two germline ends. The CDR3 sequence: CASSSSGDTEAFF. The CDR3 DNA is TGCGCCAGCAGCAGTTCAGGGGACACTGAAGCTTTCTTT.